The rows below give T cell receptor beta chains drawn from one sample of a study of shared clonotypes between healthy human individuals. The repertoire was sequenced with immunoSEQ multiplex PCR; TCRdb's copy has only in-frame clones and lacks some. The sample contains approximately 590,000 clones, around 95% of which appear only once. Specimen: naive CD8+ T cells sorted from blood. These receptors all stem from a woman in her 30s in good health. Both conserved end residues are part of each CDR3. The D gene is left open where the match is weak. Clone size is given for some rows only: seen once, a few or many times, or a class if the clone is expanded.

V gene: TRBV5-1
clone size: -
J gene: TRBJ2-7
D gene: TRBD2
CDR3 protein: CASALSLREDEQYF
CDR3 DNA: TGCGCCAGCGCCTTGAGCCTGCGGGAGGACGAGCAGTACTTC

V gene: TRBV7-9
clone size: -
J gene: TRBJ2-1
D gene: TRBD1
CDR3 protein: CASSHPRTGGHNEQFF
CDR3 DNA: TGTGCCAGCAGCCACCCTCGGACAGGGGGCCACAATGAGCAGTTCTTC

V gene: TRBV11-2
clone size: -
J gene: TRBJ2-1
D gene: -
CDR3 protein: CASSLGGDEQFF
CDR3 DNA: TGTGCCAGCAGCTTAGGCGGCGATGAGCAGTTCTTC

V gene: TRBV27
clone size: -
J gene: TRBJ1-6
D gene: TRBD1
CDR3 protein: CASSLGTGAGGSPLHF
CDR3 DNA: TGTGCCAGCAGTTTAGGCACAGGGGCAGGGGGATCACCCCTCCACTTT

V gene: TRBV27
clone size: -
J gene: TRBJ2-2
D gene: -
CDR3 protein: CASSLQGVSGELFF
CDR3 DNA: TGTGCCAGCAGTTTGCAGGGAGTGTCCGGGGAGCTGTTTTTT

V gene: TRBV7-3
clone size: -
J gene: TRBJ2-7
D gene: TRBD2
CDR3 protein: CASSLTAGVAYEQYF
CDR3 DNA: TGTGCCAGCAGCTTAACGGCGGGAGTCGCCTACGAGCAGTACTTC

V gene: TRBV19
clone size: -
J gene: TRBJ1-1
D gene: -
CDR3 protein: CASSISNTEAFF
CDR3 DNA: TGTGCCAGTAGTATATCGAACACTGAAGCTTTCTTT

V gene: TRBV9
clone size: -
J gene: TRBJ2-1
D gene: TRBD2
CDR3 protein: CASSVVGTSGDEQFF
CDR3 DNA: TGTGCCAGCAGCGTAGTCGGGACTAGCGGTGATGAGCAGTTCTTC

V gene: TRBV9
clone size: -
J gene: TRBJ2-1
D gene: TRBD2
CDR3 protein: CASSVAASGYNEQFF
CDR3 DNA: TGTGCCAGCAGCGTAGCGGCTAGCGGTTACAATGAGCAGTTCTTC

V gene: TRBV2
clone size: -
J gene: TRBJ2-7
D gene: -
CDR3 protein: CASSVASATYEQYF
CDR3 DNA: TGTGCCAGCAGTGTGGCTAGCGCCACCTACGAGCAGTACTTC

V gene: TRBV5-6
clone size: -
J gene: TRBJ2-7
D gene: -
CDR3 protein: CASSLGDGRQYF
CDR3 DNA: TGTGCCAGCAGCTTGGGTGATGGGCGGCAGTACTTC

V gene: TRBV15
clone size: -
J gene: TRBJ2-5
D gene: -
CDR3 protein: CATSRVLETQYF
CDR3 DNA: TGTGCCACCAGCAGAGTACTTGAGACCCAGTACTTC

V gene: TRBV11-2
clone size: -
J gene: TRBJ2-1
D gene: TRBD2
CDR3 protein: CASSLASRLAGGFSEQFF
CDR3 DNA: TGTGCCAGCAGCTTAGCTTCAAGACTAGCGGGAGGGTTTAGTGAGCAGTTCTTC

V gene: TRBV9
clone size: -
J gene: TRBJ2-5
D gene: TRBD2
CDR3 protein: CASSPFTGGGETQYF
CDR3 DNA: TGTGCCAGCAGCCCGTTCACGGGAGGCGGCGAGACCCAGTACTTC

V gene: TRBV10-2
clone size: -
J gene: TRBJ2-1
D gene: -
CDR3 protein: CASSESKGRDEQFF
CDR3 DNA: TGCGCCAGCAGTGAGTCGAAGGGACGGGATGAGCAGTTCTTC

V gene: TRBV27
clone size: -
J gene: TRBJ2-2
D gene: TRBD1
CDR3 protein: CASTPTGGTGELFF
CDR3 DNA: TGTGCCAGCACCCCGACAGGGGGGACCGGGGAGCTGTTTTTT

V gene: TRBV7-9
clone size: -
J gene: TRBJ2-1
D gene: TRBD2
CDR3 protein: CASILTNSASGRNEQFF
CDR3 DNA: TGTGCCAGCATCCTAACGAATTCGGCTAGCGGACGTAATGAGCAGTTCTTC

V gene: TRBV18
clone size: -
J gene: TRBJ1-2
D gene: TRBD1
CDR3 protein: CASSLEGQRYGYTF
CDR3 DNA: TGTGCCAGCTCACTAGAGGGACAGCGCTATGGCTACACCTTC

V gene: TRBV28
clone size: -
J gene: TRBJ2-1
D gene: TRBD1
CDR3 protein: CASSSGIGQGRYNEQFF
CDR3 DNA: TGTGCCAGCAGTTCGGGAATCGGACAGGGAAGGTACAATGAGCAGTTCTTC

V gene: TRBV5-3
clone size: once
J gene: TRBJ1-5
D gene: TRBD1
CDR3 protein: CARSKDRPYQPQHF
CDR3 DNA: TGTGCCAGAAGCAAGGACAGGCCTTATCAGCCCCAGCATTTT